Listed below are T cell receptor beta chains from one sample, sequenced in a study of blood T cell repertoires in COVID-19. TCRdb's copy holds only in-frame clones and misses some; the assay was immunoSEQ multiplex PCR. The sample lists nearly 250,000 clones, 80% to 90% occurring once. The sample consisted of PBMCs or T cells enriched from blood (not recorded which). The receptors come from a man aged 45-60 years who had been exposed to COVID-19. The CDR3 runs from the conserved cysteine through the conserved F or W. Fields, in order: J gene, V gene, D gene, clone size, CDR3 DNA, CDR3 protein. D genes are given only for firm matches. Clone size is stated in some rows and not others, as once, few, many or a class when expanded.

J gene: TRBJ2-1
V gene: TRBV11-1
D gene: TRBD1
clone size: NA
CDR3 DNA: TGTGCCAGCAGCTTGGACAGGGATGAGCAGTTCTTC
CDR3 protein: CASSLDRDEQFF

J gene: TRBJ2-1
V gene: TRBV20-1
D gene: TRBD2
clone size: NA
CDR3 DNA: TGCAGTGCCAGTAGCGGGAGCTCCTACAATGAGCAGTTCTTC
CDR3 protein: CSASSGSSYNEQFF

J gene: TRBJ1-5
V gene: TRBV6-5
D gene: NA
clone size: NA
CDR3 DNA: TGTGCCAGCAGTCCCCGGGGTGCCAATCAGCCCCAGCATTTT
CDR3 protein: CASSPRGANQPQHF

J gene: TRBJ1-2
V gene: TRBV18
D gene: NA
clone size: NA
CDR3 DNA: TGTGCCAGCTCCGAGGACAGCTTCTATGGCTACACCTTC
CDR3 protein: CASSEDSFYGYTF

J gene: TRBJ2-3
V gene: TRBV5-4
D gene: NA
clone size: NA
CDR3 DNA: TGTGCCAGCAGTGAAATGTGGGGCACTCGCACAGATACGCAGTATTTT
CDR3 protein: CASSEMWGTRTDTQYF

J gene: TRBJ2-3
V gene: TRBV7-9
D gene: TRBD1
clone size: NA
CDR3 DNA: TGTGCCAGCAGCCCCCCGAGGGGGCTGGGCACAGATACGCAGTATTTT
CDR3 protein: CASSPPRGLGTDTQYF

J gene: TRBJ1-5
V gene: TRBV9
D gene: NA
clone size: once
CDR3 DNA: TGTGCCAGCAGCGTAGATAGCCTCAATCAGCCCCAGCATTTT
CDR3 protein: CASSVDSLNQPQHF

J gene: TRBJ1-5
V gene: TRBV7-2
D gene: NA
clone size: NA
CDR3 DNA: TGTGCCAGCAGCTCTAGTGGTGCCTCCTTGCCCCAGCATTTT
CDR3 protein: CASSSSGASLPQHF

J gene: TRBJ2-1
V gene: TRBV19
D gene: TRBD2
clone size: NA
CDR3 DNA: TGTGCCAGTAGTTCGGGGGGGAGGTCCTACAATGAGCAGTTCTTC
CDR3 protein: CASSSGGRSYNEQFF

J gene: TRBJ1-6
V gene: TRBV6-4
D gene: NA
clone size: NA
CDR3 DNA: TGTGCCAGCGCACAGAATTCACCCCTCCACTTT
CDR3 protein: CASAQNSPLHF

J gene: TRBJ1-1
V gene: TRBV2
D gene: NA
clone size: NA
CDR3 DNA: TGTGCCAGCAGGGGCATGAACACTGAAGCTTTCTTT
CDR3 protein: CASRGMNTEAFF

J gene: TRBJ2-3
V gene: TRBV19
D gene: NA
clone size: NA
CDR3 DNA: TGTGCCAGTAGTATACAAGACAGATTCACAGATACGCAGTATTTT
CDR3 protein: CASSIQDRFTDTQYF

J gene: TRBJ1-5
V gene: TRBV27
D gene: TRBD1
clone size: NA
CDR3 DNA: TGTGCCAGCAGTTTGATGTTCCCGACAGGGTATAGCAATCAGCCCCAGCATTTT
CDR3 protein: CASSLMFPTGYSNQPQHF

J gene: TRBJ1-6
V gene: TRBV19
D gene: NA
clone size: NA
CDR3 DNA: TGTGCCAGTAGTTCAGCAAGGACAGAAGCCTATAATTCACCCCTCCACTTT
CDR3 protein: CASSSARTEAYNSPLHF

J gene: TRBJ1-2
V gene: TRBV27
D gene: NA
clone size: NA
CDR3 DNA: TGTGCCAGCAGCTGGATGGGAGGGCGTTATGGCTACACCTTC
CDR3 protein: CASSWMGGRYGYTF

J gene: TRBJ2-7
V gene: TRBV9
D gene: TRBD2
clone size: NA
CDR3 DNA: TGTGCCAGCAGCCCCCTGGGAGGGGACTCCTTCTACGAGCAGTACTTC
CDR3 protein: CASSPLGGDSFYEQYF

J gene: TRBJ2-7
V gene: TRBV5-4
D gene: TRBD1
clone size: NA
CDR3 DNA: TGTGCCAGCAGCGGGGGACAGGACATCTACGAGCAGTACTTC
CDR3 protein: CASSGGQDIYEQYF

J gene: TRBJ2-3
V gene: TRBV7-3
D gene: NA
clone size: NA
CDR3 DNA: TGTGCCAGCAGCCTGGGGGGTAGGACAGATACGCAGTATTTT
CDR3 protein: CASSLGGRTDTQYF

J gene: TRBJ1-6
V gene: TRBV7-9
D gene: NA
clone size: NA
CDR3 DNA: TGTGCCAGCAGCTTGCGGCGGAGGGATTCACCCCTCCACTTT
CDR3 protein: CASSLRRRDSPLHF

J gene: TRBJ1-6
V gene: TRBV18
D gene: NA
clone size: NA
CDR3 DNA: TGTGCCAGCTCTCACCAAGCCCCGACCGGGAGTTCACCCCTCCACTTT
CDR3 protein: CASSHQAPTGSSPLHF

J gene: TRBJ2-3
V gene: TRBV11-2
D gene: TRBD2
clone size: once
CDR3 DNA: TGTGCCAGCAGCCCAGTTAAGCGGGGCCCCTCCACAGATACGCAGTATTTT
CDR3 protein: CASSPVKRGPSTDTQYF

J gene: TRBJ2-2
V gene: TRBV30
D gene: TRBD1
clone size: NA
CDR3 DNA: TGTGCCTGGAGTGATGGGACAGGGGTCCACACCGGGGAGCTGTTTTTT
CDR3 protein: CAWSDGTGVHTGELFF

J gene: TRBJ1-2
V gene: TRBV2
D gene: TRBD1
clone size: NA
CDR3 DNA: TGTGCCAGCAGTGAAGGACAGGGTTATTATAATGGCTACACCTTC
CDR3 protein: CASSEGQGYYNGYTF

J gene: TRBJ1-3
V gene: TRBV19
D gene: NA
clone size: NA
CDR3 DNA: TGTGCCAGTAGTATCAGGCAGCGAAACACCATATATTTT
CDR3 protein: CASSIRQRNTIYF

J gene: TRBJ2-7
V gene: TRBV3-1/TRBV3-2
D gene: NA
clone size: NA
CDR3 DNA: TGTGCCAGCAGCCAGGGGCGGGGTTTATCCGAGCAGTACTTC
CDR3 protein: CASSQGRGLSEQYF

J gene: TRBJ2-1
V gene: TRBV5-1
D gene: TRBD1
clone size: NA
CDR3 DNA: TGCGCCAGCAGCCACGGGACAGGGAGGAATGAGCAGTTCTTC
CDR3 protein: CASSHGTGRNEQFF

J gene: TRBJ2-7
V gene: TRBV28
D gene: TRBD1
clone size: NA
CDR3 DNA: TGTGCCAGCAGAGGACAGGGCGGCTCCTACGAGCAGTACTTC
CDR3 protein: CASRGQGGSYEQYF

J gene: TRBJ1-1
V gene: TRBV6-5
D gene: NA
clone size: once
CDR3 DNA: TGTGCCAGCAGTTACCAAAGGGGGGGAGCGCTCACTTTCTTT
CDR3 protein: CASSYQRGGALTFF

J gene: TRBJ1-2
V gene: TRBV5-5
D gene: NA
clone size: NA
CDR3 DNA: TGTGCCAGCAGCTTGGTTGCGGCCGGTGGCTACACCTTC
CDR3 protein: CASSLVAAGGYTF

J gene: TRBJ1-2
V gene: TRBV6-4
D gene: TRBD1
clone size: NA
CDR3 DNA: TGTGCCAGCGACAGGGACCTTAACTATGGCTACACCTTC
CDR3 protein: CASDRDLNYGYTF

J gene: TRBJ1-6
V gene: TRBV14
D gene: TRBD1
clone size: NA
CDR3 DNA: TGTGCCAGCAGCCGGGACAGCTATAATTCACCCCTCCACTTT
CDR3 protein: CASSRDSYNSPLHF

J gene: TRBJ1-5
V gene: TRBV3-1/TRBV3-2
D gene: NA
clone size: once
CDR3 DNA: TGTGCCAGCAGCCAAGCCGGGGGGAATCAGCCCCAGCATTTT
CDR3 protein: CASSQAGGNQPQHF

J gene: TRBJ1-5
V gene: TRBV24-1
D gene: NA
clone size: once
CDR3 DNA: TGTGCCACCAGTGATACCGGGGGGCAGGGCAATCAGCCCCAGCATTTT
CDR3 protein: CATSDTGGQGNQPQHF

J gene: TRBJ2-1
V gene: TRBV5-1
D gene: NA
clone size: NA
CDR3 DNA: TGCGCCAGCAGCTTGGAGGTTGGAGGGAGGAATGAGCAGTTCTTC
CDR3 protein: CASSLEVGGRNEQFF

J gene: TRBJ2-1
V gene: TRBV7-3
D gene: NA
clone size: NA
CDR3 DNA: TGTGCCAGCAGCTTAATCCAGGGAACTTACAATGAGCAGTTCTTC
CDR3 protein: CASSLIQGTYNEQFF

J gene: TRBJ1-1
V gene: TRBV6-5
D gene: NA
clone size: NA
CDR3 DNA: TGTGCCACCACTAAGAGGACAGAGAACACTGAAGCTTTCTTT
CDR3 protein: CATTKRTENTEAFF

J gene: TRBJ1-5
V gene: TRBV5-4
D gene: TRBD1
clone size: NA
CDR3 DNA: TGTGCCAGCAGCCCGTTTCCCGGGACAGTTAATCAGCCCCAGCATTTT
CDR3 protein: CASSPFPGTVNQPQHF

J gene: TRBJ2-3
V gene: TRBV5-1
D gene: NA
clone size: once
CDR3 DNA: TGCGCCAGCAGCTCCCCGCCCCGTACTAGAGCCACAGATACGCAGTATTTT
CDR3 protein: CASSSPPRTRATDTQYF

J gene: TRBJ2-3
V gene: TRBV28
D gene: NA
clone size: NA
CDR3 DNA: TGTGCCAGCAGTTTAACGGGAGCTCCAGATACGCAGTATTTT
CDR3 protein: CASSLTGAPDTQYF

J gene: TRBJ1-1
V gene: TRBV7-3
D gene: NA
clone size: NA
CDR3 DNA: TGTGCCAGCAGCTCCCGAGGAGGGACCACTGAAGCTTTCTTT
CDR3 protein: CASSSRGGTTEAFF